The rows below give T cell receptor beta chains drawn from one sample of a study of cytomegalovirus exposure and HLA in healthy donors. Measured with immunoSEQ multiplex PCR; TCRdb has only the in-frame clones, and not every one. The table has about 130,000 clones, roughly 80% seen once. Sample: PBMCs. These receptors were taken from a woman between 40 and 55 years old in good health and CMV-seropositive. Each CDR3 is given with its conserved first and last residue. D genes are given only for firm matches. Not every row has a clone size; where given, it reads once, few, many or a size class.

D | size | J | V | CDR3
- | - | TRBJ2-7 | TRBV29-1 | CSVAPPGVHYEQYF
- | once | TRBJ1-6 | TRBV30 | CAWGQLEDSPLHF
- | few | TRBJ2-1 | TRBV9 | CASSVVGQSNEQFF
- | few | TRBJ2-1 | TRBV25-1 | CASSTTGKQFF
TRBD1 | once | TRBJ1-1 | TRBV19 | CASSQDRGQSRTEAFF
- | - | TRBJ1-1 | TRBV30 | CAWSQCEAFF
- | - | TRBJ1-1 | TRBV7-2 | CASRHGLNTEAFF
TRBD1 | few | TRBJ1-2 | TRBV6-5 | CASSYAGQGYGYTF
- | few | TRBJ2-7 | TRBV5-1 | CASSLAQTYEQYF
TRBD2 | - | TRBJ2-1 | TRBV30 | CAGSAGAYNEQFF
TRBD2 | once | TRBJ2-1 | TRBV4-3 | CASSQRTSGYNEQFF
TRBD1 | once | TRBJ2-2 | TRBV5-1 | CASSIGTGPNTGELFF
TRBD1 | - | TRBJ1-2 | TRBV11-1 | CASSSDRVGGYTF
- | - | TRBJ2-4 | TRBV7-9 | CASSFSAKNIQYF
- | - | TRBJ2-7 | TRBV6-1 | CASTLSYEQYF
- | - | TRBJ1-1 | TRBV7-2 | CASSSLGGIYAFF
TRBD1 | - | TRBJ1-3 | TRBV7-2 | CASSPRDRVPGNTIYF
- | once | TRBJ1-6 | TRBV28 | CASSWFVRSSYNSPLHF
- | - | TRBJ2-2 | TRBV7-9 | CASSPLTTNTGELFF
TRBD2 | - | TRBJ2-3 | TRBV4-1 | CASSQGRGGLHTDTQYF
- | - | TRBJ1-1 | TRBV10-3 | CAISESGAQNTEAFF
TRBD2 | - | TRBJ2-7 | TRBV29-1 | CSAASSGKHYEQYF
- | - | TRBJ1-2 | TRBV5-6 | CASSPWTADTYGYTF
- | - | TRBJ1-5 | TRBV6-6 | CASRRDNNQPQHF
TRBD2 | - | TRBJ2-7 | TRBV10-1 | CASTPNGGGSSYEQYF
- | few | TRBJ2-3 | TRBV7-2 | CASSPNAIVRTDTQYF
TRBD1 | - | TRBJ2-2 | TRBV4-1 | CASSQAGTGKGGELFF
- | - | TRBJ1-2 | TRBV29-1 | CSGGLEYGYTF
- | - | TRBJ1-5 | TRBV27 | CASRSEEFQPQHF
- | - | TRBJ1-5 | TRBV18 | CASSPGVGRDNQPQHF
- | - | TRBJ2-7 | TRBV30 | CAWSIGRVVSYEQYF
TRBD1 | - | TRBJ2-3 | TRBV18 | CASSPPTGGTDTQYF
TRBD1 | many | TRBJ2-7 | TRBV14 | CASSQDVQGQVYEQYF
- | - | TRBJ1-5 | TRBV6-1 | CASSDRSQPQHF
- | - | TRBJ1-5 | TRBV2 | CASSDQVNQPQHF
- | once | TRBJ2-7 | TRBV28 | CASNSLNTDDYEQYF
- | - | TRBJ1-5 | TRBV5-5 | CASSFRGSNQPQHF
TRBD2 | few | TRBJ2-7 | TRBV9 | CASSVGLAGAGSEQYF
TRBD1 | - | TRBJ2-3 | TRBV11-3 | CASSLQGLGTDTQYF
TRBD1 | - | TRBJ1-1 | TRBV18 | CASSPLIQGARNTEAFF
- | - | TRBJ1-3 | TRBV6-5 | CASPGLLSGNTIYF
- | - | TRBJ1-5 | TRBV9 | CASSVLVRVSNQPQHF
TRBD1 | - | TRBJ1-5 | TRBV2 | CASSVRGSGNQPQHF
- | - | TRBJ2-2 | TRBV5-1 | CASSSDSYTGELFF
- | - | TRBJ1-1 | TRBV5-8 | CASSLDRGRTEAFF
- | - | TRBJ1-3 | TRBV29-1 | CSVVPGAGNTIYF
- | - | TRBJ1-2 | TRBV7-8 | CASSLVIQNYGYTF
TRBD1 | few | TRBJ2-1 | TRBV25-1 | CASSEYGQGARNEQFF
TRBD1 | few | TRBJ2-2 | TRBV4-3 | CASGTGQSNTGELFF
TRBD2 | - | TRBJ2-1 | TRBV7-3 | CASSLTGGRAVDEQFF
- | - | TRBJ2-5 | TRBV5-1 | CASSLIGETQYF